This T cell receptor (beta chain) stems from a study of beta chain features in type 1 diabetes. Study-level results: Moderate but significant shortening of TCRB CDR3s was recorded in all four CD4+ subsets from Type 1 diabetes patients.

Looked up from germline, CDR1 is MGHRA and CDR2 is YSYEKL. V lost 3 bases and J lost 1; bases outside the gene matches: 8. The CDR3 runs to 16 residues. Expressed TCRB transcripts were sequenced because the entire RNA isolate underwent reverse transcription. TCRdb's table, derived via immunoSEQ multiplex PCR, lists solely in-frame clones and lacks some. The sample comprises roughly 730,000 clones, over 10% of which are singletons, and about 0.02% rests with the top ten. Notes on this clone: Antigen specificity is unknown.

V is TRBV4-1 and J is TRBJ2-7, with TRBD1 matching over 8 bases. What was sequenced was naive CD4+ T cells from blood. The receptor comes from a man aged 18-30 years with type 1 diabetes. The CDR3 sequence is CASSQGSGTGSYEQYF. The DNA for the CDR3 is TGCGCCAGCAGCCAGGGGTCCGGGACAGGTTCCTACGAGCAGTACTTC.